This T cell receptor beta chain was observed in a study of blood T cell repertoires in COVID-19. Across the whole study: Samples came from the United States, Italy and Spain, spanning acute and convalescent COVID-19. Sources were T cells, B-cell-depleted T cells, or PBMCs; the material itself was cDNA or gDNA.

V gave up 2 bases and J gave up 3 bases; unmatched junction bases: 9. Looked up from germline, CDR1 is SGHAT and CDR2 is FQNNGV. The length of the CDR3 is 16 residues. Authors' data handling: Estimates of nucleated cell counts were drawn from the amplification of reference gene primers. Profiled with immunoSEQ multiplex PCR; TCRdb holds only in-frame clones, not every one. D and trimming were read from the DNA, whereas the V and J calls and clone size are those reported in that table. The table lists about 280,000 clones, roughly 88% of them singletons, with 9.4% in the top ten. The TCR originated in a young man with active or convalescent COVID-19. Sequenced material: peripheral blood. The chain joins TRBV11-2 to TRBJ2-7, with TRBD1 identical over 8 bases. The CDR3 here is CASSLYPGQARYEQYF. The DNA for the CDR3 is TGTGCCAGCAGCTTATACCCGGGACAGGCGCGCTACGAGCAGTACTTC.